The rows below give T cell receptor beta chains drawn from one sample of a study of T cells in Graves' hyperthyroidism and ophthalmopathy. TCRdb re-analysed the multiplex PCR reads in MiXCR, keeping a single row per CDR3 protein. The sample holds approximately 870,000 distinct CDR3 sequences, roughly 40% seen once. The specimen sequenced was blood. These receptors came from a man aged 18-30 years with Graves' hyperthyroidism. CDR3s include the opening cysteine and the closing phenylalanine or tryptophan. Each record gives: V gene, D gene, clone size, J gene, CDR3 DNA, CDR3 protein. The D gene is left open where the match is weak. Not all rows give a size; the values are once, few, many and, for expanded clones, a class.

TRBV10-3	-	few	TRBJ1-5	TGTGCCAGCAGCCAAGGAGACGACGCTCAGCCCCAGCATTTT	CASSQGDDAQPQHF
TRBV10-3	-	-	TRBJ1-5	TGTGCCATCAGCAGGGGAGCTAAGCCCCAGCATTTT	CAISRGAKPQHF
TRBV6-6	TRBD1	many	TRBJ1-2	TGTGCCAGCAGTCCAGGGGGGCCTGGCTACACCTTC	CASSPGGPGYTF
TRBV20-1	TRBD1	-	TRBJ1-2	TGCAGTGCTAGTGGGACAGGCTATGGCTACACCTTC	CSASGTGYGYTF
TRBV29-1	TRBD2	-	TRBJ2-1	TGCAGCGTTGCAGCGGGAGTGAGGAATGAGCAGTTCTTC	CSVAAGVRNEQFF
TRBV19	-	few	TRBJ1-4	TGTGCCAGTAGTAGCCCCCATGGCGCAACTAATGAAAAACTGTTTTTT	CASSSPHGATNEKLFF
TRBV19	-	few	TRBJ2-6	TGTGCCAGTAGTGCTCCAATCTCTGGGGCCAACGTCCTGACTTTC	CASSAPISGANVLTF
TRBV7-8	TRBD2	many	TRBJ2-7	TGTGCCAGCTTCGGTCCGGGACTAGCGATGGACGAGCAGTACTTC	CASFGPGLAMDEQYF
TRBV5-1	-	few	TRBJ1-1	TGCGCCAGCATCAAGAACCCCGGACAGTTGAACACTGAAGCTTTCTTT	CASIKNPGQLNTEAFF
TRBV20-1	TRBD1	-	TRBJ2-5	TGCAGTGCTAGCAGGGGGCAGACCCAGTACTTC	CSASRGQTQYF
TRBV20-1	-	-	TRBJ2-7	TGCAGTGCTAGGGGTCTAGCGTTTAGCTCCTACGAGCAGTACTTC	CSARGLAFSSYEQYF
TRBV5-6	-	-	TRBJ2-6	TGTGCCAGCAGTCTACGCGGGTCCCGTATCTCTGGGGCCAACGTCCTGACTTTC	CASSLRGSRISGANVLTF
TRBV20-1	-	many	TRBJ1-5	TGCAGTGTAAGACAGGTCAATCAGCCCCAGCATTTT	CSVRQVNQPQHF
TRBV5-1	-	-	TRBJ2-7	TGCGCCAGCAGCCCGAGGAGATCGACGGACCTCTACGAGCAGTACTTC	CASSPRRSTDLYEQYF
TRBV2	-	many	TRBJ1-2	TGTGCCAGAGGAGATTACAGGACATCCTATGGCTACACCTTC	CARGDYRTSYGYTF
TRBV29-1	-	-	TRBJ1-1	TGCAGCGTCTCGGGGCAAGGCCCGCCTGAAGCTTTCTTT	CSVSGQGPPEAFF
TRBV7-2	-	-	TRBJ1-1	TGTGCCAGCAGCTTGCCTTTAGGGAGCACTGAAGCTTTCTTT	CASSLPLGSTEAFF
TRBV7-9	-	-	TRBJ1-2	TGTGCCAGCCACGGGAGCTCAAACTATGGCTACACCTTC	CASHGSSNYGYTF
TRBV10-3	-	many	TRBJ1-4	TGTGCCATCAGTGAGAGTTCCGGGGAATGGGAAAAACTGTTTTTT	CAISESSGEWEKLFF
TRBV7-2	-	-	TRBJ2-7	TGTGCCAGCAGCTTAGTAGCGGCGCTCCTCTACGAGCAGTACTTC	CASSLVAALLYEQYF
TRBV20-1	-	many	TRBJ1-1	TGCAGTGCTAGGCGTTGGACGGAGAACACTGAAGCTTTCTTT	CSARRWTENTEAFF
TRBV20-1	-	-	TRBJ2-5	TGCAGTGCCTTGGACAGACAGCAAGAGACCCAGTACTTC	CSALDRQQETQYF
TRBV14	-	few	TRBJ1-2	TGTGCCAGCAGCCAAGAGGTCGGCCAGACCTATGGCTACACCTTC	CASSQEVGQTYGYTF
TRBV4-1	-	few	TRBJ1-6	TGCGCCAGCAGCCAACAGGAGGCCGATAATTCACCCCTCCACTTT	CASSQQEADNSPLHF
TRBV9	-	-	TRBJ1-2	TGTACCAGCAGCCAACTGACGGAGACGGTCTATGGCTACACCTTC	CTSSQLTETVYGYTF
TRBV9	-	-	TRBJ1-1	TGTGCCAGCAGCCGAGGACGGGACACTGGAGCTTTCTTT	CASSRGRDTGAFF
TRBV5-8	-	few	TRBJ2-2	TGTGCCAGCAGCCCGGACAGCAAGAACACCGGGGAGCTGTTTTTT	CASSPDSKNTGELFF
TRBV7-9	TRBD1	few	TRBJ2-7	TGTGCCAGCAGCCCCGAGGGGACAGAGTCCTACGAGCAGTACTTC	CASSPEGTESYEQYF
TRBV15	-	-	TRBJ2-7	TGTGCCACCAGCCCTTATGGGGCGCAGGACGAGCAGTACTTC	CATSPYGAQDEQYF
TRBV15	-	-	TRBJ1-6	TGTGCCACCAGCAGACCAGGGTCACCCCTCCACTTT	CATSRPGSPLHF
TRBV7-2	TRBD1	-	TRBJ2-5	TGTGCCAGCAGCTTAGCGAGACAGGGGGGAGGAGAGACCCAGTACTTC	CASSLARQGGGETQYF
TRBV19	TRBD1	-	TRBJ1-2	TGTGCCAGTAGCCGAACAGGGGACGGGGGCTACACCTTC	CASSRTGDGGYTF
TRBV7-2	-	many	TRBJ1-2	TGTGCCAGCAGCTTAGTGGAGGATCGAGGCTACACCTTC	CASSLVEDRGYTF
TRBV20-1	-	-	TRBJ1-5	TGCAGTGGTAGAGATCTCGGGGGGCGGAATCAGCCCCAGCATTTT	CSGRDLGGRNQPQHF
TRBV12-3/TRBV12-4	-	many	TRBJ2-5	TGTGCCAGCAGTCCAACGATACAGGGAAGCCAAGAGACCCAGTACTTC	CASSPTIQGSQETQYF
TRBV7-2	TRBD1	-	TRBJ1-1	TGTGCCAGCAGCCCTACAGGGGGAGAAGCTTCCTTT	CASSPTGGEASF
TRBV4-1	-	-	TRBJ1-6	TGCGCCAGCAGCCAAGATAAGGGGTCACCCCTCCACTTT	CASSQDKGSPLHF
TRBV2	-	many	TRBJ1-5	TGTGCCAGCAGTGAAGCGAGGCAGGCCAATCAGCCCCAGCATTTT	CASSEARQANQPQHF
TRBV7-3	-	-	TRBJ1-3	TGTGCCAGCAGCTTCCGGGCTAACACCATATATTTT	CASSFRANTIYF
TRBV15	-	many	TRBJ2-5	TGTGCCACCAGCAGAGATCCGGCACGCAGCCAAATTTACTTC	CATSRDPARSQIYF
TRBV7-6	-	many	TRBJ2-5	TGTGCCAGCAGCTTCGTTGAAGAGGCCCAGTACTTC	CASSFVEEAQYF
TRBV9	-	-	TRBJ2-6	TGTGCCAGCCAACCTACTGGGGCCAACGTCCTGACTTTC	CASQPTGANVLTF
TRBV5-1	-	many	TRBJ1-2	TGCGCCAGCAGCCCGGACGACTCCTATGGCTACACCTTC	CASSPDDSYGYTF
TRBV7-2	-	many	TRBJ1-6	TGTGCCAGCAGCCTCAGCGGGACATATTCACCCCTCCACTTT	CASSLSGTYSPLHF
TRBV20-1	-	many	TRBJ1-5	TGCAGTGCCAAGACTCGGGGCAATCAGCCCCAGCATTTT	CSAKTRGNQPQHF